One T cell receptor beta chain is described in this entry. Antigen specificity is unknown. The germline gives CDR1 LNHNV, CDR2 YYDKDF (reference sequence). Trimming took off 5 bases at V and 0 bases at J, with 3 bases between the two ends. The CDR3 runs 12 residues. These data come from a study of T cell responses to AZD1222 COVID-19 vaccine. Study-wide points: Regions left unmutated in variants are reportedly the target of nearly half of spike-specific TCRs. Clonal diversity was possibly underestimated; the donors were predominantly white British and more often female. Repertoire sampling happened only post peak T cell response. Spike-wide vaccine-associated CD4 TCRs dominated at 160-218 and 743-854.

TCRdb keeps only in-frame clones here, not all; method: immunoSEQ multiplex PCR. The sample carries more than 75,000 clones, 80% to 90% recorded once. This receptor was identified in an adult who received the AZD1222 COVID-19 vaccine. The rearrangement links TRBV15 to TRBJ2-3, with unresolved D. This specimen was peripheral blood, taken 28 days after the second AZD1222 dose. The CDR3, as DNA: TGTGCCACCAGCCCTAGCACAGATACGCAGTATTTT. Amino acids: CATSPSTDTQYF.